This T cell receptor beta chain was sequenced in a study of cytomegalovirus exposure and HLA in healthy donors. Whole-study results and caveats: Researchers reported in a later analysis that a missense DCLRE1C variant was tied to TCR beta V- and J-gene trimming.

On this clone itself: Its antigen is unidentified.

This CDR3 is 16 amino acids long. The V and J ends lost 0 bases and 6 bases respectively, with 17 bases between them. In germline, CDR1 is SGHRS, CDR2 YFSETQ. The PCR made use of 60 Vbeta and 13 Jbeta primers. TCRdb's table, derived via immunoSEQ multiplex PCR, lists solely in-frame clones and lacks some. Among about 55,000 clones listed, around four fifths were seen once. Sample: PBMCs. This TCR came from a man aged 25 to 45 in good health and CMV-seronegative. The V gene is TRBV5-1, the J gene TRBJ2-3; D possibly corresponds to TRBD2 (5 bases). The CDR3 region has the DNA TGCGCCAGCAGCTTGGCACCAGGCCCACCGGGGGATACGCAGTATTTT. This gives the protein CASSLAPGPPGDTQYF.